These T cell receptor beta chains were read from a single sample in a study of blood T cell repertoires in COVID-19. The protocol was immunoSEQ multiplex PCR, while the TCRdb copy is restricted to in-frame clones and leaves out a portion. The sample includes a few hundred thousand clones, 91% of them seen just once. The sequenced sample consisted of PBMCs or T cells enriched from blood (not recorded which). Receptors originate from a woman aged 35 to 49 who had been exposed to COVID-19. CDR3s include the opening cysteine and the closing phenylalanine or tryptophan. D genes are given only for firm matches. Rows may omit the clone size; those that give it use once, few, many or a size class.

D gene	V gene	J gene	clone size	CDR3 DNA	CDR3 protein
TRBD2	TRBV7-9	TRBJ2-2	NA	TGTGCCAGTACGTTGGTAGCGGGAGGCACCGGGGAGCTGTTTTTT	CASTLVAGGTGELFF
NA	TRBV29-1	TRBJ1-1	NA	TGCAGCGCCGGACCCGGAGGAATCACTGAAGCTTTCTTT	CSAGPGGITEAFF
TRBD1	TRBV25-1	TRBJ1-2	NA	TGTGCCAGCAGTAAGGACAGGGACTATGGCTACACCTTC	CASSKDRDYGYTF
TRBD2	TRBV7-9	TRBJ2-3	many	TGTGCCAGCAGCTCGTCCGAACTAGCGGGGAGACCGCCGTCATATTTT	CASSSSELAGRPPSYF
TRBD1	TRBV18	TRBJ1-2	NA	TGTGCCAGCTCACCACTGGACAGGAATCTAAACGGTGGCTACACCTTC	CASSPLDRNLNGGYTF
NA	TRBV7-9	TRBJ2-1	NA	TGTGCCAGCAGCTTAGTCTCGACTCAATCTAATGAGCAGTTCTTC	CASSLVSTQSNEQFF
TRBD2	TRBV29-1	TRBJ2-1	NA	TGCAGCGCCGAACTAGCGGGCAACTACAATGAGCAGTTCTTC	CSAELAGNYNEQFF
NA	TRBV25-1	TRBJ1-1	NA	TGTGCCAGCAGACAGCTACTTGAAGCTTTCTTT	CASRQLLEAFF
NA	TRBV7-2	TRBJ2-7	NA	TGTGCCAGCAGCTTAGCAGGCGGTCGATATTACGAGCAGTACTTC	CASSLAGGRYYEQYF
TRBD1	TRBV5-1	TRBJ2-7	NA	TGCGCCAGCAGCAAGGACAGGGCCTACGGCGAGCAGTACTTC	CASSKDRAYGEQYF
TRBD1	TRBV3-1/TRBV3-2	TRBJ1-3	NA	TGTGCCAGCAGCCAAGGGACAGGTTCTGCCTTGGCTGGAAACACCATATATTTT	CASSQGTGSALAGNTIYF
NA	TRBV2	TRBJ1-2	NA	TGTGCCAGCAGTGATGATGGGGCCAGGGATAACTATGGCTACACCTTC	CASSDDGARDNYGYTF
NA	TRBV7-8	TRBJ1-1	NA	TGTGCCAGCAGCTTAGTTCAGGGAAGAACTGAAGCTTTCTTT	CASSLVQGRTEAFF
NA	TRBV10-1	TRBJ2-1	NA	TGCGCCAGCAGTGAAAGGGGGAAGCGAGGCTCCTACAATGAGCAGTTCTTC	CASSERGKRGSYNEQFF
NA	TRBV30	TRBJ1-1	once	TGTGCCTGGACAGGGGTTCGAACTGAAGCTTTCTTT	CAWTGVRTEAFF
NA	TRBV5-1	TRBJ1-2	NA	TGCGCCAGCAGCCCTCGGGGGGGTGGCTACACCTTC	CASSPRGGGYTF
TRBD1	TRBV7-7	TRBJ1-3	NA	TGTGCTAGCAGCGTCACCGGGACAGGGGGCCACTCTGGAAACACCATATATTTT	CASSVTGTGGHSGNTIYF
NA	TRBV6-5	TRBJ1-6	NA	TGTGCCAGCAGTTATACGGGTAATTCACCCCTCCACTTT	CASSYTGNSPLHF
NA	TRBV7-3	TRBJ2-1	NA	TGTGCCAGCAGCTTAACGAGGGCGGCCTACAATGAGCAGTTCTTC	CASSLTRAAYNEQFF
TRBD1	TRBV28	TRBJ2-1	NA	TGTGCCAGCATCCCGGCTGACAGGGCCGCCAATGAGCAGTTCTTC	CASIPADRAANEQFF
NA	TRBV18	TRBJ1-1	NA	TGTGCCAGCTCACCTAAGGCGGGCACTGAAGCTTTCTTT	CASSPKAGTEAFF
TRBD1	TRBV9	TRBJ1-2	NA	TGTGCCAGCAGCGCGGACAGGAACAGTAACTATGGCTACACCTTC	CASSADRNSNYGYTF
TRBD1	TRBV5-1	TRBJ1-1	NA	TGCGCCAGCAGCTTGAAGGGGACAGGGAACACTGAAGCTTTCTTT	CASSLKGTGNTEAFF
NA	TRBV19	TRBJ1-5	NA	TGTGCCAGTAGTATTATGTCGGGACAACTCAATCAGCCCCAGCATTTT	CASSIMSGQLNQPQHF
NA	TRBV19	TRBJ1-6	NA	TGTGCCAGTAGTCCCGGGACAAGAAATTCACCCCTCCACTTT	CASSPGTRNSPLHF
NA	TRBV30	TRBJ1-5	NA	TGTGCCTGGAGTTTTGCGACGGGGAATCAGCCCCAGCATTTT	CAWSFATGNQPQHF
NA	TRBV7-6	TRBJ2-2	NA	TGTGCCAGCAGCCCAGTGGACACCGGGGAGCTGTTTTTT	CASSPVDTGELFF
TRBD2	TRBV28	TRBJ2-7	NA	TGTGCCAGCAGTTTAACTAGCGGGAGGTTCGGGCAGTACTTC	CASSLTSGRFGQYF
NA	TRBV6-2/TRBV6-3	TRBJ1-6	NA	TGTGCCAGCAGTTACAAGGGGCGAAATTCACCCCTCCACTTT	CASSYKGRNSPLHF
NA	TRBV2	TRBJ1-2	few	TGTGCCAGCACCACCGACAGCTATGGCTACACCTTC	CASTTDSYGYTF
NA	TRBV19	TRBJ1-6	NA	TGTGCCAGTACACGGGATTATAATTCACCCCTCCACTTT	CASTRDYNSPLHF
TRBD1	TRBV12-5	TRBJ2-7	NA	TGTGCTAGTGGTTTGGTACCACAGGGGATCCACGAGCAGTACTTC	CASGLVPQGIHEQYF
NA	TRBV19	TRBJ1-2	NA	TGTGCCAGCAGTGGGGGGGCCCGGACTAACTATGGCTACACCTTC	CASSGGARTNYGYTF
NA	TRBV27	TRBJ1-2	NA	TGTGCCAGCAGTTTATCGGGGGGACCGTCTGAGGGCTACACCTTC	CASSLSGGPSEGYTF
TRBD2	TRBV10-1	TRBJ2-2	few	TGCGCCAGTCGTGAACTAGCGGTGACCGGGGAGCTGTTTTTT	CASRELAVTGELFF
NA	TRBV10-3	TRBJ1-1	once	TGTGCCATCAGTATGCGGGGGGGTTTAAACACTGAAGCTTTCTTT	CAISMRGGLNTEAFF
NA	TRBV2	TRBJ2-7	NA	TGTGCCAGCAGTACATACGAGCAGTACTTC	CASSTYEQYF
NA	TRBV5-6	TRBJ1-1	NA	TGTGCCAGCAGCTTGGGGCAGGTGACGATAATGAACACTGAAGCTTTCTTT	CASSLGQVTIMNTEAFF
TRBD2	TRBV11-3	TRBJ2-1	once	TGTGCCAGCAGCCCGCCGGGAGGGCCCCTAGATGAGCAGTTCTTC	CASSPPGGPLDEQFF
NA	TRBV5-1	TRBJ1-1	NA	TGCGCCAGCAGCGGCAGTGCGAACACTGAAGCTTTCTTT	CASSGSANTEAFF
TRBD1	TRBV19	TRBJ1-2	NA	TGTGCCAGTAGTATCACCCGACAGGGATACTATGGCTACACCTTC	CASSITRQGYYGYTF
TRBD2	TRBV3-1/TRBV3-2	TRBJ2-2	once	TGTGCCAGCAGCCAAGAAGGGATAGCGGGGGTCGGGGAGCTGTTTTTT	CASSQEGIAGVGELFF
NA	TRBV2	TRBJ2-7	NA	TGTGCCAGCAGTCTCCGGGACATCTACGAGCAGTACTTC	CASSLRDIYEQYF